This T cell receptor (beta chain) came from a study of shared clonotypes between healthy human individuals. Study at large: Each donor contributed plates that comprised three CD4 naive, three CD4 memory, two CD8 naive and one CD8 memory.

Regarding the study as a whole: Relative to their counterparts shared across all four donors, non-shared clonotypes exhibited diminished generation probabilities.

With regard to this clone: Its target is not known. This sample includes further DNA sequences coding for the same CDR3.

It was at deep level that the assay was run. Profiling relied on immunoSEQ multiplex PCR, and the TCRdb table lists in-frame clones only, not all of them. The sample consists of 1 million to 1.3 million clones, about 80% of them appearing once. This CDR3 has 15 amino acids. J lost 2 bases, V lost 1 base, and 4 bases had no gene match. The germline V gene has CDR1 SGHTA and CDR2 FQGNSA. CD4+ cells underwent separation, giving CD45RA+ naive and CD45RA-negative memory subsets. The receptor was derived from a young man in good health. Some clones in this sample may be carry-over from other donors' samples. This chain uses TRBV7-2 with TRBJ2-5, with 7 positions matching TRBD2. Sequencing input: memory CD4+ T cells from PBMCs. Subset of the sample: CD45RA-negative fraction. This CDR3 is CASSLGGSGQETQYF. The CDR3 DNA follows: TGTGCCAGCAGCTTAGGGGGTAGCGGGCAAGAGACCCAGTACTTC.